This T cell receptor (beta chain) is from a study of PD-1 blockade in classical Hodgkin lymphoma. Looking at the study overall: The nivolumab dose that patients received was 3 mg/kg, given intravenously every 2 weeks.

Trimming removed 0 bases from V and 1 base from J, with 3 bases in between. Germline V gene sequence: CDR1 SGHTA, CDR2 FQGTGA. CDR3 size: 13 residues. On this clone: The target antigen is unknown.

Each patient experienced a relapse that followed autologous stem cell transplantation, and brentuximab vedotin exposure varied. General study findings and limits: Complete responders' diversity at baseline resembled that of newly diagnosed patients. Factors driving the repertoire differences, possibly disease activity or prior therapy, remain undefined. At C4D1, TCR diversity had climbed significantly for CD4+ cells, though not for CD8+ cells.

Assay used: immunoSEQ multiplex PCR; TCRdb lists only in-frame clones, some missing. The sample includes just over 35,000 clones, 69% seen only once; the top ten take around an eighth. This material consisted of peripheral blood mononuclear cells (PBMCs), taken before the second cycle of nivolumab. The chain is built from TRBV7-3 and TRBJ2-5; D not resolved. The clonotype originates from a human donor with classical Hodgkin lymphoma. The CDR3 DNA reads TGTGCCAGCAGCTTAACGGCCCAAGAGACCCAGTACTTC. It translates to CASSLTAQETQYF.